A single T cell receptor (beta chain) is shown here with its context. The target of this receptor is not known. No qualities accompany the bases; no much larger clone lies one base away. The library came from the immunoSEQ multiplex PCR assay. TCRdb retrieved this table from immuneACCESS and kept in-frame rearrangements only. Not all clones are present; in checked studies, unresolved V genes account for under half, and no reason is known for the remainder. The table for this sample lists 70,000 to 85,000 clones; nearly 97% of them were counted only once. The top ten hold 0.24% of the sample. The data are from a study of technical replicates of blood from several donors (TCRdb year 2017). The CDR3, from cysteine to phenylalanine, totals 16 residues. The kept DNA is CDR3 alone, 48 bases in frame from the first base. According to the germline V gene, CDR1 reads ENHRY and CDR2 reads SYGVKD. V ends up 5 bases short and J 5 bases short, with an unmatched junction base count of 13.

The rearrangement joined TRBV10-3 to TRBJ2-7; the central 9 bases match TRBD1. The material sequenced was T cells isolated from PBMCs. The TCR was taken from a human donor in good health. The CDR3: CAISLDRGALGNEQYF. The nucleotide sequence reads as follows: TGTGCCATCAGTCTGGACAGGGGTGCTCTCGGGAACGAGCAGTACTTC.